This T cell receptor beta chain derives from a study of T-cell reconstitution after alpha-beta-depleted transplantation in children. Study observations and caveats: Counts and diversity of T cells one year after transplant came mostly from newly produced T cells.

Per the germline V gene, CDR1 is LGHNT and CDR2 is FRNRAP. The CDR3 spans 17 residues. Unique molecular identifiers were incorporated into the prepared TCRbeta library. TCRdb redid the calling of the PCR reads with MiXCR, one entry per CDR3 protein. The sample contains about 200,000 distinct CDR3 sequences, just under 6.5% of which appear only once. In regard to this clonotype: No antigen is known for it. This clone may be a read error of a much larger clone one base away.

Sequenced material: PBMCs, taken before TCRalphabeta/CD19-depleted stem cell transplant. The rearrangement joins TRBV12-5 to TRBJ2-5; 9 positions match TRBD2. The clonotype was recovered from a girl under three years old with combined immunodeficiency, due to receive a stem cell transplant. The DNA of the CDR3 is TGTGCTACTGGTTTGGTACTGAGCGGGAGGAACCAAGAGACCCAGTACTTC. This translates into CATGLVLSGRNQETQYF.